Many counts were recorded for the clone carrying this TCR beta chain. No antigen is known for it. This entry is derived from a study of T-cell reconstitution after alpha-beta-depleted transplantation in children. Broader study findings: T-cell numbers and diversity one year post-transplant derived largely from freshly generated T cells. About two months after transplant, alpha-beta T cells reportedly came from several hundred expanded graft clones. Certain patients had high TCRbeta diversity at day 60, and it came from recipient T cells and thymic progenitors that survived.

TCRbeta library construction was performed incorporating unique molecular identifiers. TCRdb used MiXCR to reprocess the PCR reads, holding one entry per CDR3 protein. The profile shows over 450,000 distinct CDR3 sequences, roughly 10% of them singletons. CDR1 and CDR2 from the germline V gene are SGHAT and FQNNGV. CDR3 size: 18 residues. V lost 2 bases to trimming and J lost 5 bases; unmatched junction nucleotides: 13. The chain links TRBV11-2 to TRBJ2-1, with TRBD2 matching over 9 bases. The material was PBMCs, obtained before TCRalphabeta/CD19-depleted stem cell transplant. This TCR derives from a child under 10 years old with inherited bone marrow failure, due to receive a stem cell transplant. The CDR3 is CASSLKGTSNIGDNEQFF. The CDR3 region has the DNA TGTGCCAGCAGCTTAAAGGGGACTAGCAACATAGGGGACAATGAGCAGTTCTTC.